These 28 T cell receptor beta chains came from one sample sequenced in a study of blood T cell repertoires in COVID-19 (dated by TCRdb to 2019 to 2021). The method was the immunoSEQ multiplex PCR assay. TCRdb retrieved this table from immuneACCESS and kept in-frame rearrangements only. Not all clones are present; in checked studies, unresolved V genes account for under half, and no reason is known for the remainder. The sample table holds 120,000 to 150,000 clones, of which approximately 88% were seen once. The leading ten clones occupy approximately 0.98% of the sample. Sequenced material: peripheral blood. The source of these receptors is a woman in her 50s with acute or convalescent COVID-19.

This clone was observed a handful of times. V usage is TRBV19 and J usage is TRBJ1-1; D ambiguous. Trimming took off 1 base at V and 3 bases at J, with 9 bases between the two ends. The germline V gene encodes CDR1 LNHDA and CDR2 SQIVND (reference sequence). The CDR3 covers 14 residues. CDR3 loop: CASSIGEFHTEAFF. The CDR3 DNA sequence: TGTGCCAGTAGTATAGGAGAATTTCACACTGAAGCTTTCTTT.

The V gene is TRBV7-3, the J gene TRBJ2-1; 11 bases match TRBD2. The CDR3 contains 16 residues. Germline loops: CDR1 SGHTA, CDR2 FQGTGA. V lost 5 bases to trimming and J lost 3 bases; unmatched junction nucleotides: 6. The CDR3 nucleotides are TGTGCCAGCAGCCCCACTAGCGGGGGCCACTACAATGAGCAGTTCTTC. Amino acid sequence: CASSPTSGGHYNEQFF.

The V and J genes are TRBV19 and TRBJ1-2; TRBD1 matches at 7 bases. Germline CDR1 is LNHDA and CDR2 is SQIVND (reference sequence). The V segment lost 3 bases and the J segment 10 bases; nucleotides outside the gene matches: 5. CDR3 length: 12 residues. The CDR3 region is CASSILQGNYTF. The CDR3 DNA follows: TGTGCCAGTAGTATCTTACAGGGGAACTACACCTTC.

This clone was counted a single time. V is TRBV12-5 and J is TRBJ1-4, with D hard to call. The V and J ends lost 3 bases and 7 bases respectively, with 6 bases between them. Germline values: CDR1 LGHNT, CDR2 FRNRAP. This CDR3 is 12 amino acids long. The CDR3 loop reads CASGLGSEKLFF. In DNA, the CDR3 is TGTGCTAGTGGTTTAGGGAGTGAAAAACTGTTTTTT.

This chain connects TRBV6-5 to TRBJ2-7; D gene unclear. Germline CDR1 MNHEY, CDR2 SVGAGI. The V end was cut by 6 bases, the J end by 1 base, with 10 bases between. This CDR3 comprises 13 residues. Here the CDR3 DNA reads TGTGCCAGCAGCCTGACACGGTCCTACGAGCAGTACTTC. Its translation is CASSLTRSYEQYF.

The genes are TRBV11-2 and TRBJ1-1; TRBD1 might be the D (6 bases). The V gene lost 1 base and the J gene lost 3 bases, with 15 bases spanning the gap. In germline, CDR1 is SGHAT, CDR2 FQNNGV. This CDR3 comprises 16 residues. This chain's CDR3 is CASSLGHRARDTEAFF. The CDR3 bases are TGTGCCAGCAGCTTAGGCCACAGGGCAAGGGACACTGAAGCTTTCTTT.

This sequence joins TRBV5-4 and TRBJ2-7, with 7 bases fitting TRBD1. CDR1 and CDR2 from the germline V gene are SGHNT and YYREEE (reference sequence). The ends lost 5 bases at V and 0 bases at J; junction bases unmatched: 8. CDR3 size: 15 residues. This CDR3 reads CASREGQESSYEQYF. The CDR3 DNA reads TGTGCCAGCAGAGAAGGACAGGAGAGCTCCTACGAGCAGTACTTC.

This sequence joins TRBV12-3 or TRBV12-4 and TRBJ1-5; D ambiguous. Trimming left V 6 bases short and J 5 bases short, with 11 bases between. The CDR3 is 13 amino acids. The CDR3, as DNA: TGTGCCAGCAGGCCGAGCTTTGATCAGCCCCAGCATTTT. Translating gives CASRPSFDQPQHF.

The gene calls are TRBV7-8 and TRBJ2-3; TRBD2 matches at 8 bases. Germline lookup yields CDR1 SGHVS and CDR2 FQNEAQ. J was trimmed by 2 bases and V by 5 bases; bases with no gene match: 6. The CDR3 has 15 amino acids. The CDR3 sequence: CASSPSGGYTDTQYF. The CDR3, as DNA: TGTGCCAGCAGCCCCTCGGGGGGGTACACAGATACGCAGTATTTT.

The chain carries TRBV28 and TRBJ1-5; 9 bases are shared with TRBD1. From germline, CDR1 is MDHEN and CDR2 SYDVKM. The CDR3 spans 15 residues. The J segment lost 6 bases and the V segment lost 6 bases, leaving 9 bases of the junction unmatched. In DNA form, the CDR3 reads TGTGCCAGCAGCTTCGGACAGGGGAGATTTCAGCCCCAGCATTTT. It specifies CASSFGQGRFQPQHF.

The rearrangement joins TRBV3-1 (or the pseudogene TRBV3-2) to TRBJ2-2, with 9 bases aligning to TRBD2. This CDR3 contains 16 residues. Germline-derived CDR1 and CDR2 are LGHDT and YNNKEL (reference sequence). V lost 4 bases to trimming and J lost 2 bases; unmatched junction nucleotides: 5. This chain's CDR3 is CASSPRGGFNTGELFF. The CDR3 nucleotides read TGTGCCAGCAGCCCGCGGGGGGGCTTTAACACCGGGGAGCTGTTTTTT.

This chain links TRBV9 with TRBJ2-2; possibly TRBD2 for D (6 bases). CDR3 length equals 14 residues. Trimming left V 4 bases short and J 7 bases short, with 14 bases between. Per germline, CDR1 SGDLS and CDR2 YYNGEE. DNA for the CDR3: TGTGCCAGCAGCTACGGGACTCAAGGCGGGGAGCTGTTTTTT. Amino acids: CASSYGTQGGELFF.

The chain combines TRBV25-1 with TRBJ1-1, with D hard to call. Per the germline V gene, CDR1 is MGHDK and CDR2 is SYGVNS. Trimming pared 3 bases from V and 6 bases from J, leaving 11 bases between. The CDR3 runs 13 residues. This chain's CDR3 is CASSDREPAEAFF. DNA of the CDR3: TGTGCCAGCAGTGATCGGGAGCCCGCTGAAGCTTTCTTT.

This sequence joins TRBV11-2 and TRBJ2-3; TRBD2 aligns across 15 bases. The J segment lost 3 bases and the V segment lost 4 bases, leaving 2 bases of the junction unmatched. The germline V gene encodes CDR1 SGHAT and CDR2 FQNNGV. The CDR3 has 16 amino acids. The CDR3 sequence is CASSSGLAGGTDTQYF. For the CDR3, the DNA is TGTGCCAGCAGCTCGGGACTAGCGGGGGGTACAGATACGCAGTATTTT.

The V call is TRBV19, the J call TRBJ2-7, with a possible D match to TRBD1 (6 bases). V gave up 8 bases and J gave up 0 bases, with 17 bases separating them. The CDR3 length is 15 residues. Germline-derived CDR1 and CDR2 are LNHDA and SQIVND (reference sequence). CDR3 sequence reads: CASAGQLDYSYEQYF. In DNA, the CDR3 is TGTGCCAGTGCTGGACAGCTTGATTACTCCTACGAGCAGTACTTC.

V usage is TRBV7-3 and J usage is TRBJ2-5, with 11 bases lining up with TRBD1. V was clipped by 11 bases and J by 5 bases; unmatched bases: 7. Germline lookup yields CDR1 SGHTA and CDR2 FQGTGA. This CDR3 is built from 13 residues. Here the CDR3 DNA reads TGTGCCGCCATGGACAGGGGGCGGGAGACCCAGTACTTC. This codes for CAAMDRGRETQYF.

The V call is TRBV5-1, the J call TRBJ2-7, with D possibly matching TRBD1 (5 bases). Germline V CDR1 and CDR2: SGHRS, YFSETQ. The V end was cut by 5 bases, the J end by 0 bases, with 9 bases between. CDR3 length: 13 residues. CDR3 sequence reads: CASRVRDSYEQYF. In DNA form, the CDR3 reads TGCGCCAGCAGGGTCAGGGACTCCTACGAGCAGTACTTC.

The rearrangement uses TRBV5-4 and TRBJ2-3, with D maybe TRBD2 (7 bases). The CDR3 length is 15 residues. V lost 4 bases and J 5 bases, leaving 17 bases between the germline ends. Germline values: CDR1 SGHNT, CDR2 YYREEE (reference sequence). The CDR3 DNA is TGTGCCAGCAGCCCCGAGGGCGGGGGCGTAGATACGCAGTATTTT. Protein: CASSPEGGGVDTQYF. Full variable domain (rest looked up from reference TRBV5-4 and TRBJ2-3): ETGVTQSPTHLIKTRGQQVTLRCSSQSGHNTVSWYQQALGQGPQFIFQYYREEENGRGNFPPRFSGLQFPNYSSELNVNALELDDSALYLCASSPEGGGVDTQYFGPGTRLTVL.

On this clone: Additional DNA sequences in this sample encode the identical CDR3. The V call is TRBV24-1, the J call TRBJ1-5, with TRBD1 matching 9 bases. Looked up from germline, CDR1 is KGHDR and CDR2 is SFDVKD. After removal of 7 bases from V and 0 bases from J, the junction contained 0 bases not matched to a gene. CDR3 length: 14 amino acids. DNA for the CDR3: TGTGCCACCAGGGGACAGGGTAGCAATCAGCCCCAGCATTTT. Its protein product is CATRGQGSNQPQHF.

The chain employs TRBV5-1 and TRBJ1-5; 7 nucleotides align to TRBD1. The ends lost 0 bases at V and 4 bases at J; junction bases unmatched: 4. The CDR3 has 15 amino acids. CDR1 is SGHRS, CDR2 YFSETQ, per germline. DNA for the CDR3: TGCGCCAGCAGCTTGGCTACAGGGGCAAATCAGCCCCAGCATTTT. It translates to CASSLATGANQPQHF.

The chain uses TRBV19 and TRBJ2-7, with 7 bases identical to TRBD2. This CDR3 spans 14 amino acids. V lost 5 bases and J lost 5; bases outside the gene matches: 9. The germline gives CDR1 LNHDA, CDR2 SQIVND (reference sequence). The CDR3 spells CASSLGEGLHEQYF. The CDR3 nucleotides are TGTGCCAGTAGTTTGGGGGAGGGCCTCCACGAGCAGTACTTC. Filled out from reference TRBV19 and TRBJ2-7, the complete variable domain reads DGGITQSPKYLFRKEGQNVTLSCEQNLNHDAMYWYRQDPGQGLRLIYYSQIVNDFQKGDIAEGYSVSREKKESFPLTVTSAQKNPTAFYLCASSLGEGLHEQYFGPGTRLTVT.

The chain uses TRBV3-1 (or the pseudogene TRBV3-2) and TRBJ1-2; D call uncertain. The germline V and J ends were trimmed by 4 bases and 4 bases, with 13 bases remaining between them. The CDR3 runs 14 residues. Germline loops: CDR1 LGHDT, CDR2 YNNKEL (reference sequence). CDR3 in DNA: TGTGCCAGCAGCCCCAGGCCACAAGGCTATGGCTACACCTTC. Translating it yields CASSPRPQGYGYTF.

This clone appeared a single time. The rearrangement uses TRBV19 and TRBJ1-1, with 9 bases identical to TRBD1. Germline trimming cut 6 bases from V and 0 bases from J; bases unmatched to any gene: 5. The CDR3 totals 15 residues. Germline V gene data show CDR1 as LNHDA and CDR2 as SQIVND (reference sequence). The CDR3 reads CASRPGQGMNTEAFF. DNA of the CDR3: TGTGCCAGTAGACCCGGACAGGGGATGAACACTGAAGCTTTCTTT.

This clone is a singleton in its sample. The V gene is TRBV30, the J gene TRBJ1-1; 7 nucleotides match TRBD1. The CDR3 spans 12 residues. Looked up from germline, CDR1 is GTSNPN and CDR2 is SVGIG (reference sequence). Trimming removed 4 bases from V and 4 bases from J; junction bases left unmatched: 3. CDR3 amino acids: CAWKQGGTEAFF. In DNA, the CDR3 is TGTGCCTGGAAGCAGGGGGGCACTGAAGCTTTCTTT.

The gene calls are TRBV6-5 and TRBJ1-5; 11 nucleotides agree with TRBD1. V shed 7 bases and J 6 bases; nucleotides not matched to a gene: 5. Per germline, CDR1 MNHEY and CDR2 SVGAGI. CDR3 length: 14 amino acids. The CDR3: CASTEGTGGQPQHF. The CDR3 nucleotides read TGTGCCAGCACCGAAGGGACAGGGGGTCAGCCCCAGCATTTT.

This chain uses TRBV5-1 with TRBJ1-1; tentative D call: TRBD1 (5 bases). The germline V gene encodes CDR1 SGHRS and CDR2 YFSETQ. This CDR3 is built from 14 residues. Trimming removed 3 bases from V and 5 bases from J, with 14 bases in between. As DNA, the CDR3 is TGCGCCAGCAGCTCTCGGGGGGGAGAGACTGAAGCTTTCTTT. It specifies CASSSRGGETEAFF.

The chain employs TRBV24-1 and TRBJ2-3; 9 nucleotides agree with TRBD1. Looked up from germline, CDR1 is KGHDR and CDR2 is SFDVKD. CDR3 length equals 16 residues. Trimming took 3 bases from V and 3 from J; bases not matched to a gene: 6. The CDR3 nucleotides are TGTGCCACCAGTGATATCCGGACAGGGGTGACAGATACGCAGTATTTT. Translating it yields CATSDIRTGVTDTQYF.

This sequence joins TRBV5-5 and TRBJ1-3, with a possible D match to TRBD1 (6 bases). The CDR3 extends over 16 amino acids. Germline V lookup: CDR1 SGHKS, CDR2 YYEKEE (reference sequence). V shed 3 bases and J shed 0 bases, with 13 bases lying between them. CDR3 in amino acids: CASSSTGRVSGNTIYF. The CDR3 DNA follows: TGTGCCAGCAGCTCTACAGGGAGAGTCTCTGGAAACACCATATATTTT. The full variable domain, with the rest looked up from reference TRBV5-5 and TRBJ1-3, is DAGVTQSPTHLIKTRGQQVTLRCSPISGHKSVSWYQQVLGQGPQFIFQYYEKEERGRGNFPDRFSARQFPNYSSELNVNALLLGDSALYLCASSSTGRVSGNTIYFGEGSWLTVV.